Presented here are 21 T cell receptor beta chains from one specimen sequenced in a study of blood T cells in healthy people across ages. A second PCR, run for about 7 to 11 cycles, used a sample-barcoded 5' primer plus a J-beta primer mix. TCRdb ran MiXCR on the 5' RACE reads and lists one entry per CDR3 protein. The sample includes roughly 700,000 distinct CDR3 sequences, 45% to 50% of them seen just once. The sequenced material came from blood. These receptor sequences come from a woman in her fifties or sixties in good health.

The rearrangement links TRBV27 to TRBJ2-1; 10 bases fit TRBD2. The V gene end was trimmed by 5 bases and the J gene end by 6 bases; junction bases not matched to a gene: 13. This CDR3 has 17 residues. Germline V CDR1 and CDR2: MNHEY, SMNVEV (reference sequence). CDR3 coding DNA: TGTGCCAGCAGTCACCGGGACCCTAGGACTAGCGGCAATGAGCAGTTCTTC. This sequence encodes CASSHRDPRTSGNEQFF.

The chain has TRBV20-1 and TRBJ2-7; TRBD2 is a possible D gene (6 bases). Germline CDR1 reads DFQATT; CDR2 reads SNEGSKA (reference sequence). The germline V and J ends were trimmed by 6 bases and 7 bases, with 22 bases remaining between them. This CDR3 contains 14 residues. The CDR3 bases are TGCAGTGCGAGGAGCGGGTTTCGGTTCAATGAGCAGTACTTC. It yields the protein CSARSGFRFNEQYF.

This clonotype was counted only a few times. CDR3 nucleotide sequence: TGTGCCAGCAGTTTTGCCCACCCGCAAACGACAGCTCAAAGCGTGCAGTACTTC. As protein: CASSFAHPQTTAQSVQYF. This chain links TRBV28 with TRBJ2-5; D perhaps matches TRBD1 (5 bases). Looked up from germline, CDR1 is MDHEN and CDR2 is SYDVKM. Trimming took off 3 bases at V and 11 bases at J, with 31 bases between the two ends. The CDR3 loop spans 18 amino acids.

The chain carries TRBV9 and TRBJ2-3; TRBD1 matches 7 bases. The CDR3 length is 15 residues. Germline V gives CDR1 SGDLS, CDR2 YYNGEE. Unmatched junction bases numbered 11, after V lost 4 bases and J lost 6 bases. CDR3 in amino acids: CASSLYRGEWDTQYF. CDR3 DNA sequence: TGTGCCAGCAGCTTATACAGGGGCGAGTGGGATACGCAGTATTTT.

This clonotype was observed a few times. The chain has TRBV5-1 and TRBJ2-5; 11 bases are shared with TRBD2. V shed 7 bases and J 11 bases; nucleotides not matched to a gene: 16. Germline assignment: CDR1 SGHRS and CDR2 YFSETQ. CDR3 length: 15 residues. CDR3 in DNA: TGCGCCAGCCAAGTGACTAGCGGGACGGGAAGGGAGCAGTACTTC. Translated: CASQVTSGTGREQYF.

The chain employs TRBV5-1 and TRBJ2-1; perhaps TRBD1 as D (5 bases). In germline, CDR1 is SGHRS, CDR2 YFSETQ. The V end was cut by 10 bases, the J end by 6 bases, with 23 bases between. This CDR3 contains 15 residues. The CDR3 protein is CADSLIGPSSNEQFF. The CDR3, as DNA: TGCGCCGACAGCTTGATAGGACCCTCTTCCAATGAGCAGTTCTTC.

The chain couples TRBV5-1 to TRBJ2-1, with 13 bases lining up with TRBD2. J lost 3 bases, V lost 4 bases, and 4 bases had no gene match. Looked up from germline, CDR1 is SGHRS and CDR2 is YFSETQ. The CDR3 runs to 16 residues. DNA of the CDR3: TGCGCCAGCAGCGGTGGACTAGCGGGAGTCTACAATGAGCAGTTCTTC. Amino acid sequence: CASSGGLAGVYNEQFF.

J is TRBJ1-2 and V is TRBV29-1, with 11 bases lining up with TRBD1. This CDR3 has 16 residues. In germline, CDR1 is SQVTM, CDR2 ANQGSEA. V was clipped by 7 bases and J by 4 bases; unmatched bases: 14. DNA of the CDR3: TGCAGCGCTGACGGGACAGGGGGGAATAGGGGCTATGGCTACACCTTC. It specifies CSADGTGGNRGYGYTF.

This clonotype came up a few times. The chain links TRBV20-1 to TRBJ1-1; D gene uncertain. The CDR3 spans 12 residues. Deletions cut 5 bases from V and 4 bases from J, with 11 bases between. Germline V gene data show CDR1 as DFQATT and CDR2 as SNEGSKA (reference sequence). Written as DNA, the CDR3 is TGCAGTGCTCGACCCTGGAGCACTGAAGCTTTCTTT. It codes for CSARPWSTEAFF.

The chain has TRBV6-6 and TRBJ2-5; possibly TRBD2 for D (5 bases). V was cut by 8 bases and J by 11 bases, with 18 bases left in between. Germline V gives CDR1 MNHNY, CDR2 SVGAGI (reference sequence). CDR3 length equals 12 residues. CDR3 sequence: CASEGSTFEQYF. CDR3 sequence (DNA): TGTGCCAGCGAGGGCAGTACTTTTGAGCAGTACTTC.

The V gene is TRBV2, the J gene TRBJ2-7; 9 positions match TRBD2. The CDR3 consists of 14 residues. V gave up 1 base and J gave up 5 bases; unmatched junction bases: 3. Germline assignment: CDR1 SNHLY and CDR2 FYNNEI. This chain's CDR3 is CASSEVLAGNEQYF. CDR3 bases: TGTGCCAGCAGTGAAGTGCTAGCGGGAAACGAGCAGTACTTC.

The chain has TRBV7-3 and TRBJ2-3; TRBD2 matches at 8 bases. J was trimmed by 7 bases and V by 2 bases; bases with no gene match: 5. The CDR3 is made up of 14 amino acids. Germline loops: CDR1 SGHTA, CDR2 FQGTGA. CDR3 nucleotides: TGTGCCAGCAGCTTAGGAGCGGGAGTCTATACGCAGTATTTT. As protein: CASSLGAGVYTQYF.

The rearrangement uses TRBV29-1 and TRBJ2-7; 10 bases are shared with TRBD2. The CDR3 runs 13 residues. The V gene's germline CDR1 is SQVTM and CDR2 ANQGSEA. The CDR3 loop reads CTEGPSGSYEQYF. Here the CDR3 DNA reads TGCACCGAGGGGCCTAGCGGGAGTTACGAGCAGTACTTC.

The chain carries TRBV4-1 and TRBJ1-2, with no clear D. CDR1 and CDR2 from the germline V gene are MGHRA and YSYEKL. The CDR3 consists of 15 residues. V shed 1 base and J shed 4 bases, with 13 bases lying between them. The chain's CDR3 is CASSQVPGLIYGYTF. The CDR3 coding sequence is TGCGCCAGCAGCCAAGTCCCAGGATTGATCTATGGCTACACCTTC.

The rearrangement uses TRBV4-2 and TRBJ2-1, with TRBD2 identical over 10 bases. The end of the DNA aligns better with TRBJ2-7, so the J call may be wrong. Germline V gives CDR1 LGHNA, CDR2 YNFKEQ. The CDR3 is made up of 16 amino acids. The CDR3 nucleotides read TGTGCCAGCGGCGCCCGGACTAGCGGAGCCTACAATGAGCAGTACTTC. Amino acids: CASGARTSGAYNEQYF.

This chain links TRBV10-3 with TRBJ2-1; maybe TRBD1 (5 bases). Germline CDR1 is ENHRY and CDR2 is SYGVKD. The CDR3 runs 13 residues. V was clipped by 6 bases and J by 3 bases, with 9 bases between them. This CDR3 reads CAIRGDIYNEQFF. CDR3 DNA sequence: TGTGCCATCAGAGGGGATATCTACAATGAGCAGTTCTTC.

The chain joins TRBV27 to TRBJ1-6, with 7 bases identical to TRBD1. The CDR3 has 15 amino acids. V trimming: 0 bases; J trimming: 6 bases; junction bases outside the gene matches: 2. Germline V gene lookup returns CDR1 MNHEY and CDR2 SMNVEV (reference sequence). CDR3 sequence (DNA): TGTGCCAGCAGTTTATCTCACAGGGGTAATTCACCCCTCCACTTT. It specifies CASSLSHRGNSPLHF.

The J gene is TRBJ1-4, the V gene TRBV7-6; D call uncertain. This CDR3 contains 14 residues. Germline values: CDR1 SGHVS, CDR2 FNYEAQ. V gave up 5 bases and J gave up 7 bases, with 14 bases separating them. This CDR3 reads CASSQRTTTEKLFF. The DNA of the CDR3 is TGTGCCAGCAGCCAGCGGACCACAACTGAAAAACTGTTTTTT.

The V and J genes are TRBV5-6 and TRBJ1-1; the D is unclear. The CDR3 is 13 amino acids. CDR1 and CDR2 from the germline V gene are SGHDT and YYEEEE. The germline V and J ends were trimmed by 7 bases and 5 bases, with 15 bases remaining between them. The CDR3 DNA reads TGTGCCAGCCAACTCGGGAACCCAACTGAAGCTTTCTTT. Translating it yields CASQLGNPTEAFF.

The chain links TRBV7-7 to TRBJ2-1; 7 bases align to TRBD2. Trimming removed 5 bases from V and 12 bases from J; junction bases left unmatched: 13. Germline V gene lookup returns CDR1 SSHAT and CDR2 FNYEAQ (reference sequence). The CDR3 is 14 amino acids. CDR3 DNA: TGTGCCAGCAGCCCGACGGGGGAGGGATTCGGGCAGTTCTTC. The encoded protein is CASSPTGEGFGQFF.

This chain connects TRBV12-3 or TRBV12-4 to TRBJ2-2; possibly TRBD1 for D (6 bases). Between the trimmed V and J ends, which lost 6 bases and 0 bases, there was a span of 23 bases. The CDR3 has 19 residues. The DNA of the CDR3 is TGTGCCAGCAGCTATATACCGACTCCAGGGGCATCGAACACCGGGGAGCTGTTTTTT. Its protein product is CASSYIPTPGASNTGELFF.